This T cell receptor (beta chain) was identified in a study of technical replicates of blood from a handful of donors. Per germline, CDR1 SQVTM and CDR2 ANQGSEA. Between the trimmed V and J ends, which lost 5 bases and 5 bases, there was a span of 12 bases. This CDR3 region has 12 residues. Here immunoSEQ multiplex PCR was the method, and the copy in TCRdb shows in-frame clones only, minus some. The sample includes fewer than 12,000 clones, approximately 94% of them seen just once. The receptor's source is a human donor in good health. Source material: PBMCs. This chain connects TRBV29-1 to TRBJ1-1; D not resolved. As DNA, the CDR3 is TGCAGCGTTAAAGCATTTTCAACTGAAGCTTTCTTT. Its protein product is CSVKAFSTEAFF.